This T cell receptor (beta chain) was identified during a study of blood T cell repertoires in COVID-19. Germline V gives CDR1 SNHLY, CDR2 FYNNEI. The CDR3 extends over 14 amino acids. Deletions cut 6 bases from V and 0 bases from J, with 9 bases between. The protocol was immunoSEQ multiplex PCR, while the TCRdb copy is restricted to in-frame clones and leaves out a portion. The repertoire has about 410,000 clones, 70% to 90% of them found once; the top ten carry 1.5% to 1.9%. This TCR was sampled from a woman between 40 and 55 years old with COVID-19, enrolled during active disease. V usage is TRBV2 and J usage is TRBJ1-3; unclear D gene. The sequencing input was peripheral blood. CDR3 amino acids: CASRMAASGNTIYF. The CDR3 nucleotides read TGTGCCAGCAGGATGGCGGCCTCTGGAAACACCATATATTTT.